The entry below describes one T cell receptor (beta chain). The record originates from a study of blood T cell repertoires in COVID-19. Study-level information: The samples span acute and convalescent COVID-19 from the United States, Italy and Spain. T cells, B-cell-depleted T cells, or PBMCs supplied cDNA or gDNA.

Authors' methods: Estimation of nucleated cell counts was performed using reference gene primer amplification. Only in-frame clones appear in the TCRdb table, and some are missing; sequencing was by immunoSEQ multiplex PCR. V and J calls plus clone size are reproduced from that table; the DNA served to infer D and trimming. Among some 340,000 clones listed, around 85% were seen once. Germline V gives CDR1 SGHAT, CDR2 FQNNGV. V was clipped by 3 bases and J by 1 base; unmatched bases: 7. The CDR3 is made up of 16 amino acids. This chain links TRBV11-2 with TRBJ1-1; 8 nucleotides match TRBD1. This receptor was obtained from a woman younger than 30 with acute or convalescent COVID-19. Sequencing used peripheral blood. The CDR3 reads CASSFHPTGGNTEAFF. The CDR3 DNA sequence: TGTGCCAGCAGCTTCCATCCTACAGGGGGGAACACTGAAGCTTTCTTT.